The 30 T cell receptor beta chains reported below all come from one sample, sequenced in a study of post-analysis software for immune sequencing data. Study-level points and caveats: Roughly 5 TRBV segments (TRBV5-6, TRBV5-1 and TRBV20-1 among them) occurred more frequently in patients than in controls.

Every TCR beta cDNA library bore unique molecular identifiers. MiXCR, run by TCRdb on the PCR reads, gives a single entry per CDR3 protein. Here the sample spans more than 350,000 distinct CDR3 sequences, roughly 38% being singletons. No antigens are known for them. Source material: blood. These receptors were collected from a girl aged 2-15 years with multiple sclerosis.

J is TRBJ1-3 and V is TRBV18; D perhaps matches TRBD1 (5 bases). CDR1 and CDR2 from the germline V gene are KGHSH and LQKENI. V lost 5 bases and J lost 2, with 7 bases in between. The CDR3 sequence is 13 residues long. In nucleotides, the CDR3 is TGTGCCAGCTCAGCAGGGACTGGAAACACCATATATTTT. It codes for CASSAGTGNTIYF.

The rearrangement joins TRBV11-2 to TRBJ2-1; D tentatively fits TRBD1 or TRBD2 (5 bases each). In germline, CDR1 is SGHAT, CDR2 FQNNGV. V lost 3 bases, J lost 4 bases, and 19 bases lay in between. CDR3 size: 17 residues. CDR3 coding DNA: TGTGCCAGCAGCTTCCCCCCTGTGGGAGACAGATACAATGAGCAGTTCTTC. Its translation is CASSFPPVGDRYNEQFF.

The V gene is TRBV4-2, the J gene TRBJ2-5, with D possibly matching TRBD1 (6 bases). The J call may be in error: the DNA end matches TRBJ2-7 better. Germline values: CDR1 LGHNA, CDR2 YNFKEQ. The CDR3 contains 14 residues. The CDR3 loop reads CASSQPRGDNEQYF. The CDR3 coding sequence is TGTGCCAGCAGCCAACCCAGGGGTGACAACGAGCAGTACTTC.

The genes are TRBV6-2 or TRBV6-3 and TRBJ2-1, with D possibly TRBD1 on 6 matching bases. The CDR3 length is 17 residues. V was cut by 6 bases and J by 3 bases, with 21 bases left in between. Per the germline V gene, CDR1 is MNHEY and CDR2 is SVGEGT. Written as DNA, the CDR3 is TGTGCCAGCAGCGGACACTCACGGGACAACCTCTACAATGAGCAGTTCTTC. The encoded protein is CASSGHSRDNLYNEQFF.

This clonotype has a handful of counts. The chain is built from TRBV20-1 and TRBJ2-3; no reliable D call. The V gene's germline CDR1 is DFQATT and CDR2 SNEGSKA (reference sequence). CDR3 length: 15 residues. The V gene lost 1 base and the J gene lost 2 bases, with 13 bases spanning the gap. The CDR3 reads CSARGPLGTTDTQYF. CDR3 sequence (DNA): TGCAGTGCTAGAGGACCCTTGGGTACCACAGATACGCAGTATTTT.

The V gene is TRBV10-3, the J gene TRBJ1-5; a weak D match, TRBD1 (5 bases). The germline V and J ends were trimmed by 3 bases and 2 bases, with 11 bases remaining between them. The CDR3 loop spans 15 amino acids. Germline V gene data show CDR1 as ENHRY and CDR2 as SYGVKD. The CDR3 nucleotides read TGTGCCATCAGTGAAGGCCAGGGAGGCAATCAGCCCCAGCATTTT. Amino acids: CAISEGQGGNQPQHF.

The table lists this clonotype with a few counts. The rearrangement uses TRBV6-2 or TRBV6-3 and TRBJ2-7; tentatively, D is TRBD2 (6 bases). The V and J ends lost 5 bases and 0 bases respectively, with 14 bases between them. The CDR3 has 15 amino acids. CDR1 and CDR2 from the germline V gene are MNHEY and SVGEGT. The CDR3 region has the DNA TGTGCCAGCAGTCGCCTAGCGATTCTCTCCTACGAGCAGTACTTC. Protein: CASSRLAILSYEQYF.

This clonotype was counted a few times. J is TRBJ1-5 and V is TRBV28, with a weak D call TRBD1 (5 bases). V was trimmed by 8 bases and J by 9 bases, leaving 14 bases between them. The CDR3 extends over 12 amino acids. Germline V gene sequence: CDR1 MDHEN, CDR2 SYDVKM. The CDR3 loop is CASGAGRSPQHF. For the CDR3, the DNA is TGTGCCAGCGGGGCAGGTCGATCGCCCCAGCATTTT.

This chain links TRBV13 with TRBJ2-3, with D perhaps given as TRBD1 or TRBD2 (5 bases each). Germline V gene lookup returns CDR1 PRHDT and CDR2 FYEKMQ (reference sequence). The CDR3 totals 10 residues. Trimming took off 8 bases at V and 8 bases at J, with 8 bases between the two ends. This CDR3 is CASGGSTQYF. The CDR3 DNA follows: TGTGCCAGCGGGGGTAGTACGCAGTATTTT.

This clonotype was detected a few times. The chain combines TRBV24-1 with TRBJ2-1, with no clear D. The CDR3 extends over 12 amino acids. Trimming shortened V by 0 bases and J by 5 bases, and 1 base separated the two germline ends. Germline lookup yields CDR1 KGHDR and CDR2 SFDVKD. The CDR3 DNA is TGTGCCACCAGTGATTTGAACAATGAGCAGTTCTTC. Translation gives CATSDLNNEQFF.

This clonotype was observed a handful of times. An end of the junction differs from the germline gene, which may be a read error. This sequence joins TRBV4-3 and TRBJ2-7; a weak D match, TRBD1 (5 bases). The CDR3 runs 15 residues. Germline CDR1 LGHNA, CDR2 YSLEER. Written as DNA, the CDR3 is TGCGCCAGCAGGCAAGGGGCTATTGCGCAGGGCGAGCAGTACTTC. It is translated as CASRQGAIAQGEQYF.

The chain joins TRBV6-6 to TRBJ2-7; a weak D match, TRBD1 (6 bases). The germline V and J ends were trimmed by 5 bases and 0 bases, with 11 bases remaining between them. The germline CDR1 and CDR2 sequences are MNHNY and SVGAGI (reference sequence). This CDR3 has 14 amino acids. CDR3: CASSDRPHSYEQYF. The CDR3, as DNA: TGTGCCAGCAGTGACAGGCCCCACTCCTACGAGCAGTACTTC.

This clonotype occurred a few times. CDR3 region: CSALLAGDPREQYF. CDR3 in DNA: TGCAGTGCTTTACTAGCGGGGGACCCGCGCGAGCAGTACTTC. The gene calls are TRBV20-1 and TRBJ2-7; 11 nucleotides agree with TRBD2. Germline CDR1 and CDR2: DFQATT and SNEGSKA (reference sequence). The CDR3 has 14 amino acids. V lost 5 bases to trimming and J lost 6 bases; unmatched junction nucleotides: 9.

This chain connects TRBV12-3 or TRBV12-4 to TRBJ1-1, with 7 bases fitting TRBD1. The CDR3 runs to 12 residues. The J segment lost 9 bases and the V segment lost 1 base, leaving 2 bases of the junction unmatched. CDR3 protein: CASSLETGKAFF. DNA for the CDR3: TGTGCCAGCAGTTTAGAGACAGGGAAAGCTTTCTTT.

This rearrangement joins TRBV3-1 to TRBJ1-2; D gene ambiguous. V shed 3 bases and J shed 3 bases, with 8 bases lying between them. Germline CDR1 and CDR2: LGHDT and YNNKEL (reference sequence). CDR3 length: 13 amino acids. This CDR3 reads CASSQRRHYGYTF. The DNA for the CDR3 is TGTGCCAGCAGCCAGCGACGGCACTATGGCTACACCTTC. Full variable domain (rest looked up from reference TRBV3-1 and TRBJ1-2): DTAVSQTPKYLVTQMGNDKSIKCEQNLGHDTMYWYKQDSKKFLKIMFSYNNKELIINETVPNRFSPKSPDKAHLNLHINSLELGDSAVYFCASSQRRHYGYTFGSGTRLTVV.

The rearrangement links TRBV10-3 to TRBJ2-1, with 9 bases matching TRBD2. This CDR3 region has 13 residues. The trim removed 10 bases at V and 6 bases at J, leaving 7 bases unmatched. CDR1 ENHRY and CDR2 SYGVKD come from the germline V gene. CDR3 protein: CATLAGMGNEQFF. CDR3 bases: TGTGCCACGCTAGCGGGAATGGGCAATGAGCAGTTCTTC.

In this sample, this clonotype turned up a few times. The V and J genes are TRBV6-1 and TRBJ2-7, with a possible D match to TRBD2 (6 bases). The ends were cut back, 1 base at V and 3 bases at J, with 13 bases in the middle. The CDR3 covers 15 residues. Germline assignment: CDR1 MNHNS and CDR2 SASEGT. The CDR3 nucleotides read TGTGCCAGCAGTGAAGACGGCGGGGTCCTCTACGAGCAGTACTTC. It encodes CASSEDGGVLYEQYF.

This chain uses TRBV5-1 with TRBJ2-4; 10 bases match TRBD2. V lost 0 bases and J lost 13; bases outside the gene matches: 13. Germline-derived CDR1 and CDR2 are SGHRS and YFSETQ. The CDR3 is 16 amino acids. The CDR3 bases are TGCGCCAGCAGCTTGGGGGGCCTAGCGGGAGTTGATGAGCAGTACTTC. Its protein product is CASSLGGLAGVDEQYF.

The V and J genes are TRBV27 and TRBJ2-1, with TRBD1 matching 8 bases. Losses at the gene ends were 7 bases for V and 4 bases for J; bases not matched to a gene: 9. The CDR3 is made up of 15 amino acids. Germline-derived CDR1 and CDR2 are MNHEY and SMNVEV (reference sequence). The CDR3 DNA sequence: TGTGCCAGCAACCCGGGGACAGGTCCTTACAATGAGCAGTTCTTC. It specifies CASNPGTGPYNEQFF.

This clonotype was found many times. CDR3 region: CASSYGEQFF. The CDR3 nucleotides read TGTGCCAGCAGTTACGGTGAGCAGTTCTTC. The genes are TRBV6-5 and TRBJ2-1; no reliable D call. This CDR3 region has 10 residues. Deletions cut 2 bases from V and 9 bases from J, with 2 bases between. Germline V lookup: CDR1 MNHEY, CDR2 SVGAGI.

This clonotype occurred a few times. The chain employs TRBV12-2 and TRBJ2-1. TRBV12-2 is a pseudogene locus. This CDR3 region has 17 residues. CDR3 loop: CASRLDWSGLTYNEQFF. CDR3 coding DNA: TGTGCAAGTCGCTTAGATTGGTCGGGTTTGACCTACAATGAGCAGTTCTTC.

The chain links TRBV28 to TRBJ1-2; D is perhaps TRBD1 (5 bases). There are 12 residues in the CDR3. Trimming pared 8 bases from V and 4 bases from J, leaving 11 bases between. CDR1 and CDR2 from the germline V gene are MDHEN and SYDVKM. In DNA, the CDR3 is TGTGCCAGCCGTGGGGGTCCCTATGGCTACACCTTC. Its protein is CASRGGPYGYTF.

The chain carries TRBV19 and TRBJ1-4; D is perhaps TRBD1 (5 bases). V was trimmed by 3 bases and J by 8 bases, leaving 16 bases between them. Per the germline V gene, CDR1 is LNHDA and CDR2 is SQIVND (reference sequence). There are 15 residues in the CDR3. The CDR3 region is CASSIGSQGNEKLFF. The CDR3 coding sequence is TGTGCCAGTAGTATTGGTTCGCAGGGAAACGAAAAACTGTTTTTT.

The rearrangement joins TRBV6-5 to TRBJ2-3, with 12 positions matching TRBD2. V lost 8 bases and J lost 6; bases outside the gene matches: 3. The CDR3 has 13 residues. Germline lookup yields CDR1 MNHEY and CDR2 SVGAGI. The CDR3 coding sequence is TGTGCCAGCGGGCTAGCGGGAGGGGATACGCAGTATTTT. Its protein product is CASGLAGGDTQYF.

The V and J genes are TRBV12-3 or TRBV12-4 and TRBJ1-5, with 9 nucleotides matching TRBD1. The length of the CDR3 is 15 residues. Unmatched junction bases numbered 3, after V lost 1 base and J lost 5 bases. The chain's CDR3 is CASSLDGTGHQPQHF. The CDR3, as DNA: TGTGCCAGCAGTTTAGATGGGACAGGGCATCAGCCCCAGCATTTT.

V and J are TRBV19 and TRBJ2-1; 7 nucleotides line up with TRBD2. Trimming took 7 bases from V and 9 from J; bases not matched to a gene: 15. Germline CDR1 LNHDA, CDR2 SQIVND (reference sequence). The CDR3 runs to 15 residues. The CDR3 sequence is CASTPGAGLFTEQFF. Written as DNA, the CDR3 is TGTGCCAGTACCCCGGGAGCGGGGCTTTTCACTGAGCAGTTCTTC.

This clonotype was counted between two and nine times. The chain recombines TRBV3-1 with TRBJ2-1; 8 nucleotides agree with TRBD1. V shed 5 bases, J shed 2 bases, and the junction held 8 bases outside the gene matches. CDR3 length equals 16 residues. Per the germline V gene, CDR1 is LGHDT and CDR2 is YNNKEL (reference sequence). This CDR3 reads CASSLGQGVPYNEQFF. The CDR3 DNA sequence: TGTGCCAGCAGCTTAGGACAGGGCGTCCCCTACAATGAGCAGTTCTTC.

This clonotype has more than one count but fewer than ten. This rearrangement joins TRBV28 to TRBJ1-1; no firm D call. Germline V gene sequence: CDR1 MDHEN, CDR2 SYDVKM. The CDR3 has 13 amino acids. Between the trimmed V and J ends, which lost 6 bases and 4 bases, there was a span of 12 bases. The CDR3 reads CASSPPRPTEAFF. CDR3 DNA: TGTGCCAGCAGCCCCCCCAGGCCCACTGAAGCTTTCTTT.

The chain links TRBV10-3 to TRBJ2-7; 7 bases map to TRBD1. The V segment lost 0 bases and the J segment 3 bases; nucleotides outside the gene matches: 8. Germline CDR1 and CDR2: ENHRY and SYGVKD. The CDR3 consists of 16 residues. The CDR3 loop reads CAISESPDRAGYEQYF. CDR3 DNA sequence: TGTGCCATCAGTGAGTCCCCTGACAGGGCCGGCTACGAGCAGTACTTC.

The chain combines TRBV20-1 with TRBJ2-7; perhaps TRBD2 as D (6 bases). Germline V CDR1 and CDR2: DFQATT, SNEGSKA (reference sequence). V was clipped by 5 bases and J by 4 bases, with 27 bases between them. This CDR3 is 17 amino acids long. The CDR3 nucleotides read TGCAGTGCTGCTCGCGGGACTGCCCCACCCCGCTTATACGAGCAGTACTTC. This codes for CSAARGTAPPRLYEQYF.